These 19 T cell receptor beta chains originate from one sample sequenced in a study of OX40 agonist ivuxolimab in advanced cancers. Profiled with immunoSEQ multiplex PCR; TCRdb holds only in-frame clones, not every one. The sample lists about 64,000 clones, roughly 85% occurring once. Source: CD4+ or CD8+ T cells sorted from blood, taken in a trial of the OX40 agonist ivuxolimab. Receptors originate from an adult with an advanced solid tumor such as melanoma, head and neck, liver or kidney cancer.

This clone was picked up one time. The chain couples TRBV6-1 to TRBJ2-6, with D perhaps assigned TRBD1 or TRBD2 (5 bases each). Trimming removed 6 bases from V and 0 bases from J, with 9 bases in between. Germline-derived CDR1 and CDR2 are MNHNS and SASEGT. The CDR3 is 15 residues long. CDR3 nucleotides: TGTGCCAGCAGCCCTGGGGGCTCTGGGGCCAACGTCCTGACTTTC. Translation: CASSPGGSGANVLTF.

V is TRBV28 and J is TRBJ2-2, with D unclear. CDR3 length: 14 amino acids. CDR1 MDHEN and CDR2 SYDVKM come from the germline V gene. V lost 3 bases to trimming and J lost 1 base, with 6 bases between them. CDR3 sequence reads: CASSFYRNTGELFF. Written as DNA, the CDR3 is TGTGCCAGCAGTTTTTACAGGAACACCGGGGAGCTGTTTTTT. Drawing the rest from reference TRBV28 and TRBJ2-2, the complete variable domain is DVKVTQSSRYLVKRTGEKVFLECVQDMDHENMFWYRQDPGLGLRLIYFSYDVKMKEKGDIPEGYSVSREKKERFSLILESASTNQTSMYLCASSFYRNTGELFFGEGSRLTVL.

The chain recombines TRBV5-1 with TRBJ1-4; 7 bases agree with TRBD1. V shed 4 bases and J 11 bases; nucleotides not matched to a gene: 8. CDR1 and CDR2 from the germline V gene are SGHRS and YFSETQ. The CDR3 has 13 amino acids. CDR3 nucleotide sequence: TGCGCCAGCAGCCCACAAGGGGGCCCGAAACTGTTTTTT. It is translated as CASSPQGGPKLFF.

The rearrangement uses TRBV5-1 and TRBJ1-5; D is perhaps TRBD1 (5 bases). CDR3 size: 13 residues. Germline CDR1 reads SGHRS; CDR2 reads YFSETQ. The germline V and J ends were trimmed by 2 bases and 7 bases, with 10 bases remaining between them. The CDR3 protein is CASSLQGDQPQHF. The CDR3 region has the DNA TGCGCCAGCAGCTTACAAGGGGACCAGCCCCAGCATTTT.

The chain recombines TRBV30 with TRBJ1-5; D might be TRBD1 (6 bases). Germline CDR1 and CDR2: GTSNPN and SVGIG (reference sequence). The CDR3 length is 16 residues. The V end lost 3 bases, the J end lost 7 bases, and 22 bases lay between the germline ends. This CDR3 reads CAWREAGTGGGQPQHF. The CDR3 nucleotides are TGTGCCTGGAGGGAAGCCGGGACGGGGGGCGGCCAGCCCCAGCATTTT.

The CDR3 DNA reads as TGCGCCAGCAGCTCTAGCGGACTGAGCTCCTACGAGCAGTACTTC. As protein: CASSSSGLSSYEQYF. The gene calls are TRBV5-1 and TRBJ2-7; TRBD2 aligns across 7 bases. The V and J ends lost 3 bases and 0 bases, in that order; junction bases with no gene match: 6. The CDR3 is 15 amino acids. CDR1 and CDR2 (germline): SGHRS, YFSETQ.

Details on this clone: At one of its ends the junction is not consistent with the germline gene, which may arise from a read error. This sequence joins TRBV2 and TRBJ2-7; TRBD2 agrees at 14 bases. Germline V gene sequence: CDR1 SNHLY, CDR2 FYNNEI. There are 14 residues in the CDR3. CDR3 sequence: CASSEGTSGSRQYF. The CDR3, as DNA: TGTGCCAGCAGCGAAGGGACTAGCGGGAGCCGACAGTACTTC.

CDR3 nucleotide sequence: TGTGCCAGCAGCGCGACCAGCGGGGGAGGGAATGAGCAGTTCTTC. Residues: CASSATSGGGNEQFF. The V and J genes are TRBV9 and TRBJ2-1; TRBD2 matches at 8 bases. Germline V gene lookup returns CDR1 SGDLS and CDR2 YYNGEE. This CDR3 region has 15 residues. V was pared by 3 bases and J by 7 bases, with 9 bases of the junction left unmatched.

The V call is TRBV5-1, the J call TRBJ2-2, with D possibly matching TRBD1 (6 bases). From germline, CDR1 is SGHRS and CDR2 YFSETQ. Trimming cost V 4 bases and J 4 bases, with 17 bases left between them. The CDR3 has 16 amino acids. CDR3 nucleotides: TGCGCCAGCAGCCCAAGATTAGGGACAAGCACCGGGGAGCTGTTTTTT. Amino acid sequence: CASSPRLGTSTGELFF.

This clone was recorded once. The chain uses TRBV19 and TRBJ2-2; D call uncertain. Deletions cut 3 bases from V and 6 bases from J, with 8 bases between. Germline values: CDR1 LNHDA, CDR2 SQIVND (reference sequence). The CDR3 sequence is 13 residues long. CDR3 in amino acids: CASSIGFAGELFF. CDR3 nucleotides: TGTGCCAGTAGTATCGGATTTGCCGGGGAGCTGTTTTTT.

CDR3 nucleotides: TGTGCCAGCAGCTTAACTGGACAGGGCGGGAACTATGGCTACACCTTC. Its translation is CASSLTGQGGNYGYTF. The gene calls are TRBV7-3 and TRBJ1-2; 8 bases align to TRBD1. After removal of 0 bases from V and 2 bases from J, the junction contained 5 bases not matched to a gene. CDR1 and CDR2 (germline): SGHTA, FQGTGA. The CDR3 totals 16 residues.

CDR3 bases: TGTGCCAGCAGCGTAGGGGGGGCCGGGAACACTGAAGCTTTCTTT. Translated: CASSVGGAGNTEAFF. The genes are TRBV9 and TRBJ1-1, with D maybe TRBD1 (6 bases). Germline V gene lookup returns CDR1 SGDLS and CDR2 YYNGEE. This CDR3 spans 15 amino acids. Trimming left V 0 bases short and J 1 base short, with 10 bases between.

This chain links TRBV6-1 with TRBJ1-2; 8 nucleotides line up with TRBD1. There are 13 residues in the CDR3. Per the germline V gene, CDR1 is MNHNS and CDR2 is SASEGT. Trimming at V came to 2 bases and at J to 8 bases, leaving 4 bases not matched to a gene. CDR3 in DNA: TGTGCCAGCAGTGAACAGGGGGCAGGAGGCTACACCTTC. It specifies CASSEQGAGGYTF.

This clone was found once. This chain uses TRBV6-5 with TRBJ1-5, with unresolved D. Germline assignment: CDR1 MNHEY and CDR2 SVGAGI. The CDR3 totals 15 residues. V was cut by 0 bases and J by 0 bases, with 6 bases left in between. In nucleotides, the CDR3 is TGTGCCAGCAGTTACTCTCCTCTTAGCAATCAGCCCCAGCATTTT. Amino acids: CASSYSPLSNQPQHF.

The chain uses TRBV12-5 and TRBJ1-5; D not resolved. V gave up 1 base and J gave up 3 bases, with 10 bases separating them. Germline lookup yields CDR1 LGHNT and CDR2 FRNRAP. This CDR3 contains 15 residues. The CDR3 DNA reads TGTGCTAGTGGTTTGGGGGCCAACGCCAATCAGCCCCAGCATTTT. This translates into CASGLGANANQPQHF.

The chain is built from TRBV5-1 and TRBJ2-1; TRBD1 matches at 9 bases. V shed 5 bases and J 7 bases; nucleotides not matched to a gene: 10. Germline-derived CDR1 and CDR2 are SGHRS and YFSETQ. The CDR3 is made up of 15 amino acids. CDR3 DNA: TGCGCCAGCAGTTTAGGACAGGGGCAGGAGAATGAGCAGTTCTTC. Translating it yields CASSLGQGQENEQFF.

This chain joins TRBV5-1 and TRBJ2-2, with 9 bases fitting TRBD2. The length of the CDR3 is 15 residues. After removal of 7 bases from V and 6 bases from J, the junction contained 10 bases not matched to a gene. The V gene's germline CDR1 is SGHRS and CDR2 YFSETQ. CDR3 protein: CASGSGGSDPGELFF. The CDR3 DNA follows: TGCGCCAGCGGTAGCGGGGGATCTGACCCCGGGGAGCTGTTTTTT.

This clone was counted only a few times. V gene TRBV29-1 combines with J gene TRBJ1-1; D uncertain. CDR1 SQVTM and CDR2 ANQGSEA come from the germline V gene. V was shortened by 5 bases and J by 1 base, with 5 bases between the two germline ends. CDR3 length: 11 residues. CDR3 nucleotide sequence: TGCAGCGTTCGGAGGAACACTGAAGCTTTCTTT. This translates into CSVRRNTEAFF.

This chain joins TRBV30 and TRBJ2-1, with 10 bases fitting TRBD2. The length of the CDR3 is 14 residues. V shed 5 bases and J 9 bases; nucleotides not matched to a gene: 10. Germline V gives CDR1 GTSNPN, CDR2 SVGIG (reference sequence). CDR3 bases: TGTGCCTGGGAGAGCGGGAGGGGAGGAGGTGAGCAGTTCTTC. Its protein product is CAWESGRGGGEQFF.